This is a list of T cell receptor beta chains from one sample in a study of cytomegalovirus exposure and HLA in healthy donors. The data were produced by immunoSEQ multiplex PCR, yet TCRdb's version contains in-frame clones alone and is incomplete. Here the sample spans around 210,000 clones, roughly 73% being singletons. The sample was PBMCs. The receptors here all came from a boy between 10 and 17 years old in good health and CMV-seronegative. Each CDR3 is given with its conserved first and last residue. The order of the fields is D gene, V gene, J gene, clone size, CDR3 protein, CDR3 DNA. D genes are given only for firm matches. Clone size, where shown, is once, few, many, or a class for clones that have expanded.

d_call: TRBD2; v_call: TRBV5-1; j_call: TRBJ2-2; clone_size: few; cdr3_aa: CASSPGSGDTGELFF; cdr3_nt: TGCGCCAGCAGCCCCGGAAGCGGGGACACCGGGGAGCTGTTTTTT
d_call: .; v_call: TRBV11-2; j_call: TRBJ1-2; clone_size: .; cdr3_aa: CASSPSGGRENYTF; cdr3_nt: TGTGCCAGCAGCCCTAGTGGGGGCAGGGAGAACTACACCTTC
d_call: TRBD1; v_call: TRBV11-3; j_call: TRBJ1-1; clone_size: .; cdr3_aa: CASSFRTGGLAFF; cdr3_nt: TGTGCCAGCAGCTTCAGGACAGGGGGCTTAGCTTTCTTT
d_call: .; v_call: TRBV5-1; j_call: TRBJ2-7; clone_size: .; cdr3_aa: CASSLGGGRLVYEQYF; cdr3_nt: TGCGCCAGCAGCTTGGGGGGTGGGAGGTTGGTGTACGAGCAGTACTTC
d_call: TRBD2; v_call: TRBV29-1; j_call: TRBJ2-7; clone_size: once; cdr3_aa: CSVPSGTSGRAVYEQYF; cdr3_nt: TGCAGCGTCCCGAGCGGGACTAGCGGGAGGGCGGTCTACGAGCAGTACTTC
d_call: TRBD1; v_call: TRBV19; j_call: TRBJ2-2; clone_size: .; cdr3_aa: CATATQGAAGELFF; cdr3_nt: TGTGCCACCGCAACCCAGGGGGCGGCCGGGGAGCTGTTTTTT
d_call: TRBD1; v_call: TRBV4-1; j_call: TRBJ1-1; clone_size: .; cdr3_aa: CASSHPQGGTEAFF; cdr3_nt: TGCGCCAGCAGCCACCCCCAGGGGGGCACTGAAGCTTTCTTT
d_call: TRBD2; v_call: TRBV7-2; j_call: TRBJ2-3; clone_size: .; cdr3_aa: CASSFHGGVRTDTQYF; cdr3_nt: TGTGCCAGCAGCTTTCACGGGGGGGTGAGGACAGATACGCAGTATTTT
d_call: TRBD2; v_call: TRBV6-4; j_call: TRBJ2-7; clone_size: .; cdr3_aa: CASSGLAGVRSSYEQYF; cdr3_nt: TGTGCCAGCAGCGGACTAGCGGGAGTCAGGAGCTCCTACGAGCAGTACTTC
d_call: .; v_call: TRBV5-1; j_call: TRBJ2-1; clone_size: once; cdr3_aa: CASSLGQEYNEQFF; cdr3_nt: TGCGCCAGCAGCTTGGGACAGGAGTACAATGAGCAGTTCTTC
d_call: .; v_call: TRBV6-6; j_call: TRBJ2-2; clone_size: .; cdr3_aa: CASSYPPPSTGELFF; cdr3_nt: TGTGCCAGCAGTTACCCCCCCCCATCCACCGGGGAGCTGTTTTTT
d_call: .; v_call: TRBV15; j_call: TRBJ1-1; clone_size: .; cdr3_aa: CATSRDPGREAFF; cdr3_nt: TGTGCCACCAGCAGAGATCCTGGCCGAGAAGCTTTCTTT
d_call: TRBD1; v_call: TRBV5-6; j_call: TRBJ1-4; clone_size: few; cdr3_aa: CASSSDRAGEKLFF; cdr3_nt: TGTGCCAGCAGCTCCGACAGGGCGGGAGAAAAACTGTTTTTT
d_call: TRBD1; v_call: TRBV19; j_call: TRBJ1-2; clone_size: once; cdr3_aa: CASSAPGTGSLYGYTF; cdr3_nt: TGTGCCAGTAGTGCTCCCGGGACAGGTTCCCTCTATGGCTACACCTTC
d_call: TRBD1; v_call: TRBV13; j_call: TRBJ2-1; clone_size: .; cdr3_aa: CASSLGPLDRGLEQFF; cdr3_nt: TGTGCCAGCAGCTTAGGCCCCCTCGACAGGGGGCTTGAGCAGTTCTTC
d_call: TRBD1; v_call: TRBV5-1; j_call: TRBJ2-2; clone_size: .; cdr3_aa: CASRVSRGRTLTGELFF; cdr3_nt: TGCGCCAGCAGGGTGAGCAGGGGGCGAACTCTCACCGGGGAGCTGTTTTTT
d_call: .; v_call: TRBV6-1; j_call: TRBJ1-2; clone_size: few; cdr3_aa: CASSPYDRFDYGYTF; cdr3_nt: TGTGCCAGCAGTCCTTACGACAGGTTCGACTATGGCTACACCTTC
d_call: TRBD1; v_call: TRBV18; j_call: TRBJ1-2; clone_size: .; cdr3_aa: CASSPEQGDGYTF; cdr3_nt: TGTGCCAGCTCACCAGAACAGGGGGATGGCTACACCTTC
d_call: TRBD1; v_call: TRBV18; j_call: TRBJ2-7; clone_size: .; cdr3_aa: CASSPTGTGEYEQYF; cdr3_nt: TGTGCCAGCTCACCCACCGGGACAGGGGAGTACGAGCAGTACTTC
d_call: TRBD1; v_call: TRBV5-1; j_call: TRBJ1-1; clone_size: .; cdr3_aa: CASSTPRDSVNTEAFF; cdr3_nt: TGCGCCAGCAGCACGCCCCGGGACAGCGTGAACACTGAAGCTTTCTTT
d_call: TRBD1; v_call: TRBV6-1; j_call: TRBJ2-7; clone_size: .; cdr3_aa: CASSVGTGGSDEQYF; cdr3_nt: TGTGCCAGCAGTGTGGGGACAGGGGGTTCTGACGAGCAGTACTTC
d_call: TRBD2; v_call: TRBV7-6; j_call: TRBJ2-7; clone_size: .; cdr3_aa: CASSLVSGLVGSRNHEQYF; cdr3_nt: TGTGCCAGCAGCTTAGTGTCGGGACTAGTAGGCAGTCGGAACCACGAGCAGTACTTC
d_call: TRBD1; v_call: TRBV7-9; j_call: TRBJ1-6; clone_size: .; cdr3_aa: CSSSLTGEPTHF; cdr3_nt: TGTTCCAGCAGCTTAACAGGGGAACCTACCCACTTT
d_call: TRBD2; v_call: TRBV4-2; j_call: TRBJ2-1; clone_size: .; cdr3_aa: CASSQGTSGYNEQFF; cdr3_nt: TGTGCCAGCAGCCAAGGGACTAGCGGGTACAATGAGCAGTTCTTC
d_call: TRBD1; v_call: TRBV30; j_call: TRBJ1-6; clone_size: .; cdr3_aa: CAWSHDGQGASPLHF; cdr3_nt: TGTGCCTGGAGTCACGACGGACAGGGGGCTTCACCCCTCCACTTT
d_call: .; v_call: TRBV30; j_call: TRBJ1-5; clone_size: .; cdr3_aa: CAWSVGGWNQPQHF; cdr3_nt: TGTGCCTGGAGTGTGGGGGGATGGAATCAGCCCCAGCATTTT
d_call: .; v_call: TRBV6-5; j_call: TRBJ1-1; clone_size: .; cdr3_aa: CASSRANTEAFF; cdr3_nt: TGTGCCAGCTCGCGGGCTAACACTGAAGCTTTCTTT
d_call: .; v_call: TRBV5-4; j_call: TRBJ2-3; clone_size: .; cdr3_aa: CASSLLAGTDTQYF; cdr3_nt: TGTGCCAGCAGCTTGTTGGCGGGAACAGATACGCAGTATTTT
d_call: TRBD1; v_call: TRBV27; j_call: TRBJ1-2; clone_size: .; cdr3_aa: CASSSRGPRGYTF; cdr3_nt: TGTGCCAGCAGTTCCAGGGGGCCGCGTGGCTACACCTTC